Presented here are 32 T cell receptor beta chains from one specimen sequenced in a study of T-cell memory formation after mild COVID-19 (dated by TCRdb to about 2021). Library method: 5' RACE. TCRdb names Illumina NovaSeq 6000 as the instrument used. TCRdb reprocessed the public reads (quality trimming at Q25 with fastp, clone calling with MiXCR) and kept in-frame beta chains. For every CDR3 protein sequence, its rows merge into one entry that carries the most common genes and DNA. In all, the sample holds fewer than 95,000 distinct CDR3 sequences, and approximately 13% of those were seen once. The ten largest clones capture about 27% of the sample. Sequenced input: PBMCs or a T cell subset sorted from them (not recorded which). The source is an adult woman who had mild COVID-19 (a few samples of this study predate the infection). The sample titles of this study are shuffled in the database, so cell type and time point are left out; the donor was told from shared clones.

Only a few counts were recorded for this clonotype. V usage is TRBV12-5 and J usage is TRBJ1-1, with 7 bases aligning to TRBD1. CDR3 length: 14 residues. The germline CDR1 and CDR2 sequences are LGHNT and FRNRAP. V was pared by 1 base and J by 5 bases, with 4 bases of the junction left unmatched. The CDR3 bases are TGTGCTAGTGGTTTGGGTATCAGGGGGACTGAAGCTTTCTTT. This gives the protein CASGLGIRGTEAFF.

This clonotype was found many times. The V and J genes are TRBV9 and TRBJ2-1; 10 bases map to TRBD1. The CDR3 covers 15 residues. With 3 bases clipped from V and 8 bases from J, the junction kept 8 bases outside the gene matches. The germline V gene has CDR1 SGDLS and CDR2 YYNGEE. CDR3 in amino acids: CASSAGGGTGDEQFF. CDR3 DNA sequence: TGTGCCAGCAGCGCCGGAGGCGGGACAGGGGATGAGCAGTTCTTC.

Of note for this clonotype: This may come from a read error, since a much larger clone is one base off. This rearrangement joins TRBV29-1 to TRBJ2-1; D remains unclear. V lost 5 bases to trimming and J lost 7 bases, with 9 bases between them. The CDR3 totals 11 residues. Germline V lookup: CDR1 SQVTM, CDR2 ANQGSEA. In DNA, the CDR3 is TGCAGCGTTTATGTGGGTAATGAGCAGTTCTTC. Translated, it gives CSVYVGNEQFF.

The chain employs TRBV5-1 and TRBJ2-2, with 7 bases identical to TRBD1. From germline, CDR1 is SGHRS and CDR2 YFSETQ. J was trimmed by 3 bases and V by 2 bases; bases with no gene match: 4. The CDR3 sequence is 15 residues long. CDR3 bases: TGCGCCAGCAGCTTATTGACAGGGCACACCGGGGAGCTGTTTTTT. Its translation is CASSLLTGHTGELFF.

The genes are TRBV12-3 or TRBV12-4 and TRBJ2-7; 9 bases agree with TRBD2. The CDR3 is 12 amino acids. J gave up 11 bases and V 6 bases, and 8 bases lay outside the gene matches. Here the CDR3 DNA reads TGTGCCAGCAGCCGTAGCGGGAGTGGGGAGTACTTC. It is translated as CASSRSGSGEYF.

This clonotype was found a few times. The rearrangement joins TRBV24-1 to TRBJ2-1, with D perhaps TRBD1 or TRBD2 (5 bases each). This CDR3 region has 14 residues. Germline V gene lookup returns CDR1 KGHDR and CDR2 SFDVKD. Trimming shortened V by 6 bases and J by 9 bases, and 17 bases separated the two germline ends. The CDR3, as DNA: TGTGCCACCAGTCCGGGGCCAGGGTTCCGTGAGCAGTTCTTC. This codes for CATSPGPGFREQFF.

This clonotype was seen a few times. The chain employs TRBV11-2 and TRBJ2-3; D perhaps matches TRBD2 (5 bases). CDR3 length: 16 residues. V was cut by 5 bases and J by 4 bases, with 19 bases left in between. Looked up from germline, CDR1 is SGHAT and CDR2 is FQNNGV. The CDR3 DNA reads TGTGCCAGCAGCCGCGTCCTATTCGAGGGTTCAGATACGCAGTATTTT. Protein: CASSRVLFEGSDTQYF.

This clonotype was seen at least ten times. The chain has TRBV7-8 and TRBJ2-5; 10 nucleotides match TRBD2. CDR1 is SGHVS and CDR2 is FQNEAQ in the germline V gene. The V gene end was trimmed by 5 bases and the J gene end by 3 bases; junction bases not matched to a gene: 6. This CDR3 has 15 amino acids. CDR3 residues: CASSPGTSDKETQYF. CDR3 nucleotides: TGTGCCAGCAGCCCCGGGACTAGCGATAAAGAGACCCAGTACTTC.

The rearrangement uses TRBV25-1 and TRBJ2-5, with 12 bases lining up with TRBD2. CDR1 is MGHDK and CDR2 is SYGVNS in the germline V gene. The ends lost 2 bases at V and 0 bases at J; junction bases unmatched: 4. The CDR3 covers 17 residues. The CDR3 here is CASSEGRLAGDQETQYF. In DNA form, the CDR3 reads TGTGCCAGCAGTGAAGGGAGACTAGCGGGGGACCAAGAGACCCAGTACTTC.

The sample holds a few counts of this clonotype. The chain uses TRBV19 and TRBJ1-4, with D unresolved. Deletions cut 3 bases from V and 0 bases from J, with 11 bases between. The CDR3 totals 16 residues. The germline V gene encodes CDR1 LNHDA and CDR2 SQIVND (reference sequence). As DNA, the CDR3 is TGTGCCAGTAGTATCCCGGGGAATCCAACTAATGAAAAACTGTTTTTT. Protein product: CASSIPGNPTNEKLFF.

This clonotype was observed many times. One junction end disagrees with the germline gene, perhaps due to a read error. The chain is built from TRBV7-7 and TRBJ2-1; D may match TRBD1 or TRBD2 (5 bases each). From germline, CDR1 is SSHAT and CDR2 FNYEAQ (reference sequence). This CDR3 has 15 amino acids. CDR3 loop: CASSLGTQPLNEQFF. The CDR3 DNA sequence: TGTGCTAGCAGCTTAGGGACCCAACCTCTCAATGAGCAGTTCTTC.

In its sample, this clonotype was seen a few times. The junction shows a germline mismatch at one end, possibly a read error. The chain uses TRBV7-7 and TRBJ2-3; D not certain. The CDR3 totals 13 residues. Germline CDR1 is SSHAT and CDR2 is FNYEAQ (reference sequence). The CDR3 coding sequence is TGTGCTAGCAGCTCGGCTATCACAGATACGCAGTATTTT. This codes for CASSSAITDTQYF.

This clonotype was observed a few times. V usage is TRBV20-1 and J usage is TRBJ1-2; D ambiguous. CDR1 and CDR2 from the germline V gene are DFQATT and SNEGSKA (reference sequence). The CDR3 is 12 residues long. V gave up 2 bases and J gave up 4 bases, with 8 bases separating them. CDR3: CSARLDPYGYTF. CDR3 in DNA: TGCAGTGCTAGATTGGATCCCTATGGCTACACCTTC.

The chain combines TRBV12-3 or TRBV12-4 with TRBJ2-7; 11 positions agree with TRBD1. The CDR3 contains 14 residues. Germline trimming cut 5 bases from V and 5 bases from J; bases unmatched to any gene: 5. The CDR3 loop is CASSARDRGDEQYF. The CDR3 DNA is TGTGCCAGCAGTGCTCGGGACAGGGGGGACGAGCAGTACTTC.

The rearrangement joins TRBV7-8 to TRBJ1-2; no clear D gene. The CDR3 loop spans 13 amino acids. Trimming left V 1 base short and J 7 bases short, with 10 bases between. CDR1 SGHVS and CDR2 FQNEAQ come from the germline V gene. CDR3 coding DNA: TGTGCCAGCAGCTTAGAGGGTATCGTTGGCTACACCTTC. Amino acid sequence: CASSLEGIVGYTF.

In its sample, this clonotype was seen once. The chain has TRBV9 and TRBJ2-3; D gene uncertain. Germline V CDR1 and CDR2: SGDLS, YYNGEE. Trimming pared 3 bases from V and 5 bases from J, leaving 7 bases between. The CDR3 is 12 amino acids. The CDR3 DNA is TGTGCCAGCAGCGCAAGTGGAGATACGCAGTATTTT. It specifies CASSASGDTQYF.

This clonotype was counted a few times. The chain couples TRBV12-3 or TRBV12-4 to TRBJ1-6; tentatively, D is TRBD1 (6 bases). With 1 base removed from V and 8 bases from J, the gap between germline ends came to 9 bases. CDR3 length: 14 amino acids. CDR3 sequence (DNA): TGTGCCAGCAGTTTAGTAGGGGGGGATTCACCCCTCCACTTT. Residues: CASSLVGGDSPLHF.

The rearrangement joins TRBV2 to TRBJ2-1, with D uncertain. This CDR3 contains 12 residues. Germline V lookup: CDR1 SNHLY, CDR2 FYNNEI. The ends were cut back, 3 bases at V and 8 bases at J, with 8 bases in the middle. The CDR3 DNA is TGTGCCAGCAGTGAGCCCCGACATGAGCAGTTCTTC. Its protein product is CASSEPRHEQFF.

The chain joins TRBV7-9 to TRBJ1-2; D unclear. The germline V gene encodes CDR1 SEHNR and CDR2 FQNEAQ (reference sequence). This CDR3 contains 14 residues. Trimming removed 0 bases at V and 4 bases at J, with 9 bases between. In nucleotides, the CDR3 is TGTGCCAGCAGCTTAGCCATCAAGGGCTATGGCTACACCTTC. Amino acids: CASSLAIKGYGYTF.

The chain combines TRBV30 with TRBJ2-5; possible D gene TRBD2, 5 bases. The V end lost 1 base, the J end lost 7 bases, and 10 bases lay between the germline ends. Per the germline V gene, CDR1 is GTSNPN and CDR2 is SVGIG (reference sequence). The CDR3 spans 12 residues. CDR3 sequence: CAWSAEVATQYF. CDR3 coding DNA: TGTGCCTGGAGTGCGGAGGTAGCGACCCAGTACTTC. Full variable domain (missing parts from reference TRBV30 and TRBJ2-5): SQTIHQWPATLVQPVGSPLSLECTVEGTSNPNLYWYRQAAGRGLQLLFYSVGIGQISSEVPQNLSASRPQDRQFILSSKKLLLSDSGFYLCAWSAEVATQYFGPGTRLLVL.

The J gene is TRBJ2-1, the V gene TRBV11-2; D is unresolved. This CDR3 contains 12 residues. With 8 bases removed from V and 12 bases from J, the gap between germline ends came to 17 bases. Germline CDR1 SGHAT, CDR2 FQNNGV. CDR3 nucleotide sequence: TGTGCCAGCGCTTGGGATGGGATAGGGCAGTTCTTC. Amino acids: CASAWDGIGQFF.

This clonotype came up a few times. This chain connects TRBV4-1 to TRBJ1-1, with no clear D. The CDR3 length is 13 residues. Germline V gene lookup returns CDR1 MGHRA and CDR2 YSYEKL. The V end lost 0 bases, the J end lost 8 bases, and 10 bases lay between the germline ends. In DNA form, the CDR3 reads TGCGCCAGCAGCCAAGATCAGGCCTTCGAAGCTTTCTTT. Translating gives CASSQDQAFEAFF.

This clonotype has just a few counts. The rearrangement links TRBV20-1 to TRBJ2-2; weak D call: TRBD1 (6 bases). This CDR3 has 13 amino acids. Trimming took off 5 bases at V and 4 bases at J, with 11 bases between the two ends. Germline V gene lookup returns CDR1 DFQATT and CDR2 SNEGSKA (reference sequence). This CDR3 reads CSAEDRFTGELFF. DNA of the CDR3: TGCAGTGCTGAGGACAGATTCACCGGGGAGCTGTTTTTT.

The genes are TRBV5-6 and TRBJ2-7, with 7 bases aligning to TRBD2. From germline, CDR1 is SGHDT and CDR2 YYEEEE. The CDR3 contains 14 residues. After removal of 0 bases from V and 6 bases from J, the junction contained 6 bases not matched to a gene. The CDR3 protein is CASSLVAGVGEQYF. The DNA of the CDR3 is TGTGCCAGCAGCTTGGTCGCGGGAGTAGGCGAGCAGTACTTC.

The chain employs TRBV9 and TRBJ2-7, with a weak D call TRBD2 (7 bases). Germline assignment: CDR1 SGDLS and CDR2 YYNGEE. V gave up 4 bases and J gave up 0 bases, with 17 bases separating them. The CDR3 has 16 residues. The CDR3 region is CASSRGASGLSYEQYF. The CDR3 DNA is TGTGCCAGCAGCCGGGGGGCTAGCGGTCTCTCCTACGAGCAGTACTTC.

This clonotype was seen at least ten times. The rearrangement joins TRBV12-3 or TRBV12-4 to TRBJ2-6, with 8 nucleotides matching TRBD1. The ends lost 6 bases at V and 1 base at J; junction bases unmatched: 8. This CDR3 region has 17 residues. CDR3 amino acids: CASRSGTGASGANVLTF. CDR3 sequence (DNA): TGTGCCAGCAGATCCGGGACAGGAGCGTCTGGGGCCAACGTCCTGACTTTC.

The chain couples TRBV5-4 to TRBJ1-1; possible D gene TRBD1, 5 bases. Trimming removed 7 bases from V and 7 bases from J, with 20 bases in between. Looked up from germline, CDR1 is SGHNT and CDR2 is YYREEE (reference sequence). The CDR3 is 14 amino acids. The CDR3 is CASHARGSEHEAFF. In DNA, the CDR3 is TGTGCCAGCCACGCGAGGGGATCGGAGCATGAAGCTTTCTTT.

CDR3 region: CASTRPGEAGELFF. Written as DNA, the CDR3 is TGTGCCAGCACACGGCCGGGGGAAGCCGGGGAGCTGTTTTTT. V and J are TRBV11-3 and TRBJ2-2; possible D gene TRBD2, 6 bases. CDR1 and CDR2 from the germline V gene are SGHNT and YENEEA. The CDR3 contains 14 residues. V was shortened by 7 bases and J by 6 bases, with 15 bases between the two germline ends.

The chain joins TRBV4-1 to TRBJ1-6; the D gene is possibly TRBD1 (6 bases). From germline, CDR1 is MGHRA and CDR2 YSYEKL. The V and J ends lost 1 base and 9 bases respectively, with 10 bases between them. This CDR3 contains 14 residues. The CDR3 nucleotides read TGCGCCAGCAGCCAAGGGAGAGGGGGTTCACCCCTCCACTTT. It translates to CASSQGRGGSPLHF.

This clonotype was seen a handful of times. The genes are TRBV13 and TRBJ2-4, with TRBD2 matching 7 bases. The V segment lost 0 bases and the J segment 4 bases; nucleotides outside the gene matches: 6. Germline V gene sequence: CDR1 PRHDT, CDR2 FYEKMQ (reference sequence). The CDR3 consists of 16 residues. The CDR3 sequence is CASSLGRAGMKNIQYF. The DNA for the CDR3 is TGTGCCAGCAGCTTAGGTAGAGCGGGAATGAAAAACATTCAGTACTTC.

This clonotype was found a few times. The V call is TRBV11-2, the J call TRBJ1-4; the D is unclear. Trimming took off 5 bases at V and 12 bases at J, with 13 bases between the two ends. In germline, CDR1 is SGHAT, CDR2 FQNNGV. The CDR3 totals 12 residues. CDR3 residues: CASSLSSDELFF. CDR3 nucleotide sequence: TGTGCCAGCAGCCTCTCTTCAGACGAACTGTTTTTT.

The rearrangement joins TRBV7-9 to TRBJ2-1; TRBD2 matches 11 bases. V trimming: 5 bases; J trimming: 7 bases; junction bases outside the gene matches: 4. The germline CDR1 and CDR2 sequences are SEHNR and FQNEAQ (reference sequence). The CDR3 loop spans 14 amino acids. The CDR3 DNA follows: TGTGCCAGCAGCCAGCGGACTAGCGGGAATGAGCAGTTCTTC. Translation gives CASSQRTSGNEQFF.